A few counts support the clone carrying this T cell receptor beta chain. TCRdb analysed the 5' RACE reads with MiXCR anew, one entry per CDR3 protein. The data contain under 55,000 distinct CDR3 sequences, about 18% of them singletons. These data belong to a study of chronic HIV infection and antiretroviral therapy. CDR3 length: 15 amino acids. The V end was cut by 1 base, the J end by 5 bases, with 12 bases between. The origin of this receptor is an adult who had HIV and had not received antiretroviral therapy, or was an uninfected healthy control (not recorded which). Source material: peripheral blood. This sequence joins TRBV12-3 or TRBV12-4 and TRBJ1-5; D is ambiguous. CDR3 nucleotides: TGTGCCAGCAGTTTAGGTCTAGCAGCTGATCAGCCCCAGCATTTT. This gives the protein CASSLGLAADQPQHF.